This T cell receptor (beta chain) was documented in a study of blood T cells in healthy people across ages. This clonotype was picked up a small number of times. At one end the junction does not follow the germline gene, possibly because of a read error. Germline-derived CDR1 and CDR2 are SGHRS and YFSETQ. The CDR3 consists of 13 residues. Next came a second PCR, run for about 6 to 11 cycles, which used a sample-barcoded 5' primer along with a J-beta primer mix. TCRdb analysed the 5' RACE reads with MiXCR anew, one entry per CDR3 protein. The data hold hundreds of thousands of distinct CDR3 sequences, with about 28% observed a single time.

This clonotype was sampled from a woman at least 80 years old in good health. What was sequenced was blood. V usage is TRBV5-1 and J usage is TRBJ2-2; the match to TRBD2 covers 8 bases. CDR3 loop: CASRMDLSGERFF. The DNA of the CDR3 is TGCGCCAGCAGGATGGACCTTAGCGGGGAGCGGTTTTTT.